Below, 5 T cell receptor beta chains from the same sample are listed, as sequenced in a study of Ad26.COV2.S vaccination and SARS-CoV-2 variants. As for treatment: about 20 received Ad26.COV2.S at low or high dose, single or two shots; 5 received placebo; per-sample allocation not given. Day 63 after the first vaccine or placebo injection was the time point for sampling. Only in-frame clones appear in the TCRdb table, and some are missing; sequencing was by immunoSEQ multiplex PCR. The sample lists some 460,000 clones; approximately 90% were seen once. The sequencing used peripheral blood, collected in a trial of Ad26.COV2.S vaccine versus placebo. These receptors all come from a person aged 18-60 years who received the Ad26.COV2.S COVID-19 vaccine or a placebo.

J is TRBJ1-2 and V is TRBV28; the D gene is possibly TRBD1 (5 bases). Looked up from germline, CDR1 is MDHEN and CDR2 is SYDVKM. V shed 6 bases and J shed 0 bases, with 14 bases lying between them. CDR3 length: 15 residues. The CDR3 DNA sequence: TGTGCCAGCAGGGAGTTGGGGGGTACTAACTATGGCTACACCTTC. Amino acid sequence: CASRELGGTNYGYTF.

The rearrangement uses TRBV7-8 and TRBJ1-5; 8 nucleotides line up with TRBD1. The CDR3 covers 14 residues. Germline CDR1 is SGHVS and CDR2 is FQNEAQ. The trim removed 8 bases at V and 4 bases at J, leaving 7 bases unmatched. The CDR3 sequence is CASCQGTGNQPQHF. CDR3 in DNA: TGTGCCAGCTGCCAAGGGACAGGTAATCAGCCCCAGCATTTT.

The V gene is TRBV28, the J gene TRBJ2-2; D gene ambiguous. Germline lookup yields CDR1 MDHEN and CDR2 SYDVKM. Trimming cost V 8 bases and J 6 bases, with 4 bases left between them. The CDR3 totals 10 residues. The DNA for the CDR3 is TGTGCCAGCGAGGCCGGGGAGCTGTTTTTT. Amino acids: CASEAGELFF.

CDR3 in DNA: TGTGCCAGAGACTATGGTGAACGCGGGCGGGGGTACAATGAGCAGTTCTTC. This sequence encodes CARDYGERGRGYNEQFF. The chain recombines TRBV5-8 with TRBJ2-1; 7 bases align to TRBD2. Losses at the gene ends were 8 bases for V and 4 bases for J; bases not matched to a gene: 18. The CDR3 consists of 17 residues. Germline V gene data show CDR1 as SGHTS and CDR2 as YDEGEE.

V usage is TRBV4-1 and J usage is TRBJ2-7, with a possible D match to TRBD2 (6 bases). Germline CDR1 MGHRA, CDR2 YSYEKL. The CDR3 covers 14 residues. Trimming stripped 0 bases from V and 4 bases from J, with 10 bases between. The CDR3 DNA reads TGCGCCAGCAGCCAAGATGCGGGGAAATACGAGCAGTACTTC. Its protein product is CASSQDAGKYEQYF.